This TCR beta chain is drawn from a study of beta chain features in type 1 diabetes. General study points: There was a moderate but significant shortening of TCRB CDR3s in all four CD4+ subsets of Type 1 diabetes patients. Type 1 diabetes patients had fewer VDJ junction insertions and more deletions.

What was sequenced were expressed TCRB transcripts, since all of the isolated RNA had been reverse transcribed. Deep immunoSEQ sequencing covered naive, central memory and regulatory T cell samples. The table came from immunoSEQ multiplex PCR; TCRdb's copy has only in-frame clones and leaves some out. The sample yields 130,000 or so clones, around a tenth seen once. Note on this clone: Its antigen is currently unknown.

The V gene's germline CDR1 is SNHLY and CDR2 FYNNEI. Trimming left V 4 bases short and J 2 bases short, with 9 bases between. This CDR3 is built from 14 residues. The chain combines TRBV2 with TRBJ1-3; no clear D. The sequence was collected from a man between 18 and 29 years old in good health. The specimen sequenced was central memory CD4+ T cells from blood. The chain's CDR3 is CASSVREAGNTIYF. The CDR3 DNA follows: TGTGCCAGCAGTGTTCGGGAGGCTGGAAACACCATATATTTT.